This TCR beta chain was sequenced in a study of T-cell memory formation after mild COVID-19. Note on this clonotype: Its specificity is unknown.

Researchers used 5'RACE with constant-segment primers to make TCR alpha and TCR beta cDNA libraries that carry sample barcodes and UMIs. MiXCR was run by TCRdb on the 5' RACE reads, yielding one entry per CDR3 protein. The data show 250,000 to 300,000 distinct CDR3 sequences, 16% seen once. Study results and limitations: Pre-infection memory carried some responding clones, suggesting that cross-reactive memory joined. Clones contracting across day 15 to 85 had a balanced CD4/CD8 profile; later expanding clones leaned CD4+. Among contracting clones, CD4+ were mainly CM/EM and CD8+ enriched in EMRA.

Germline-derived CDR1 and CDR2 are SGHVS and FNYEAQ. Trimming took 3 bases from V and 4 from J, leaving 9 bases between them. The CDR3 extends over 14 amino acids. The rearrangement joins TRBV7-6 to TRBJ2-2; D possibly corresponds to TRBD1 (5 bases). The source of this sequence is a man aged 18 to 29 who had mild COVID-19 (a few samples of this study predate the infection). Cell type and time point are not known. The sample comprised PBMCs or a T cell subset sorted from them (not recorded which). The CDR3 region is CASSFRQGTGELFF. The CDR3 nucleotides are TGTGCCAGCAGCTTTAGGCAGGGCACCGGGGAGCTGTTTTTT.